This T cell receptor beta chain originates from a study of PD-1 blockade in mismatch repair-deficient tumors. For the study at large: Patients had over ten mismatch repair-deficient cancer types and were previously treated and progressing. General study findings and limits: Rapid post-treatment expansion, then contraction, generally preceding radiologic response, marked tumor-resident clones.

TCR sequencing covered a few patients who responded to pembrolizumab. Some clones are missing from TCRdb's copy, which holds only in-frame ones; the method was immunoSEQ multiplex PCR. The data contain about 68,000 clones, around 80% of them singletons. Note on this clone: The antigen remains undetermined.

CDR1 SGHDT and CDR2 YYEEEE come from the germline V gene. CDR3 size: 11 residues. The V gene lost 2 bases and the J gene lost 2 bases, with 2 bases spanning the gap. The material sequenced was peripheral blood, taken 2 weeks after starting pembrolizumab. This chain links TRBV5-6 with TRBJ2-7; D is undetermined. The clonotype comes from an adult with mismatch repair-deficient cancer. Here the CDR3 DNA reads TGTGCCAGCAGCTTAACCTACGAGCAGTACTTC. This translates into CASSLTYEQYF.